This T cell receptor (beta chain) emerged from a study of CD8 T cells in ankylosing spondylitis. Germline CDR1 SGHDN, CDR2 FVKESK. CDR3 length: 17 residues. The V end was cut by 4 bases, the J end by 5 bases, with 23 bases between. Study results and limitations: Within matched ankylosing spondylitis synovial fluid, disease-linked clones were reportedly significantly enriched. Characteristic of ankylosing spondylitis blood, it appeared, was a TCR beta motif comprising roughly 8 highly homologous variants. Several of the motif variants were reported before in synovial fluid and blood from reactive arthritis.

TCRdb processed the 5' RACE reads anew with MiXCR; each CDR3 protein has one entry. The profile shows 300,000 to 350,000 distinct CDR3 sequences, roughly 14% of them singletons. On this clonotype itself: Its antigen is not identified.

Sequenced input: blood, either unsorted or a sorted T cell fraction (not recorded which). The TCR sequence derives from a male donor with ankylosing spondylitis or in good health (not recorded which). The rearrangement joins TRBV14 to TRBJ2-5, with a tentative D call TRBD2 (6 bases). In nucleotides, the CDR3 is TGTGCCAGCAGCCCACAACGATTCGATTGGGGGGACGAGACCCAGTACTTC. Its protein is CASSPQRFDWGDETQYF.